These 5 T cell receptor beta chains were all obtained from the same sample, sequenced in a study of blood T cells in healthy people across ages. Together with a sample-barcoded 5' primer, a J-beta primer mix was included in a second PCR lasting about 7 to 11 cycles. MiXCR was run by TCRdb on the 5' RACE reads, yielding one entry per CDR3 protein. The sample has nearly 1 million distinct CDR3 sequences; approximately 50% are singletons. The sample comprised blood. These receptors all come from an older woman in good health.

This clonotype showed up just a few times. The V call is TRBV9, the J call TRBJ2-3; 11 bases line up with TRBD2. This CDR3 has 17 residues. Per the germline V gene, CDR1 is SGDLS and CDR2 is YYNGEE. J was trimmed by 4 bases and V by 3 bases; bases with no gene match: 10. CDR3 amino acids: CASSARRTSGRADTQYF. Written as DNA, the CDR3 is TGTGCCAGCAGCGCCCGAAGGACTAGCGGGCGGGCAGATACGCAGTATTTT. The full variable domain, completed using reference TRBV9 and TRBJ2-3, is DSGVTQTPKHLITATGQRVTLRCSPRSGDLSVYWYQQSLDQGLQFLIQYYNGEERAKGNILERFSAQQFPDLHSELNLSSLELGDSALYFCASSARRTSGRADTQYFGPGTRLTVL.

In this sample, this clonotype turned up a few times. This chain uses TRBV27 with TRBJ1-5; D is unresolved. The CDR3 length is 13 residues. Between the trimmed V and J ends, which lost 4 bases and 6 bases, there was a span of 10 bases. In germline, CDR1 is MNHEY, CDR2 SMNVEV (reference sequence). CDR3 sequence (DNA): TGTGCCAGCAGTTGTGGGGTGGGTCAGCCCCAGCATTTT. Its protein is CASSCGVGQPQHF.

This clonotype was detected many times. V and J are TRBV7-2 and TRBJ2-3; no definite D call. The CDR3 is 13 amino acids. V lost 0 bases and J lost 2, with 3 bases in between. Germline V gives CDR1 SGHTA, CDR2 FQGNSA. CDR3 loop: CASSLAITDTQYF. For the CDR3, the DNA is TGTGCCAGCAGCTTAGCGATCACAGATACGCAGTATTTT.

The rearrangement links TRBV18 to TRBJ1-1; 11 positions match TRBD1. The V and J ends lost 3 bases and 4 bases, in that order; junction bases with no gene match: 4. Germline V gene data show CDR1 as KGHSH and CDR2 as LQKENI. The CDR3 has 15 residues. The CDR3 region has the DNA TGTGCCAGCTCACCCGGGGACAGGGGGTTCACTGAAGCTTTCTTT. This encodes CASSPGDRGFTEAFF.

The chain is built from TRBV27 and TRBJ2-6; TRBD1 aligns across 8 bases. After removal of 5 bases from V and 1 base from J, the junction contained 13 bases not matched to a gene. The CDR3 is made up of 19 amino acids. Germline V gene sequence: CDR1 MNHEY, CDR2 SMNVEV (reference sequence). The CDR3 DNA follows: TGTGCCAGCAGTCCCTTCCAGGGGGCTTCCCGATCTGGGGCCAACGTCCTGACTTTC. Protein sequence: CASSPFQGASRSGANVLTF.